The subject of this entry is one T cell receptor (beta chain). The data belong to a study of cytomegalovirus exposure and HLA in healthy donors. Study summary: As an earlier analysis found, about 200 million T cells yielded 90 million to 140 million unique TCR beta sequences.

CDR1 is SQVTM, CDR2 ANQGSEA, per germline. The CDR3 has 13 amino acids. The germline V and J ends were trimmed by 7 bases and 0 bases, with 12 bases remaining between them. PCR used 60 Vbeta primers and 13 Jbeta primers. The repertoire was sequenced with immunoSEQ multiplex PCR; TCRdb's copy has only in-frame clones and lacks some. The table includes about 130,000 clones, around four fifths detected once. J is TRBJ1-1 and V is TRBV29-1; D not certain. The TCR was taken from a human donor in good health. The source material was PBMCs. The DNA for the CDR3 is TGCAGCGCCGGTGGCGGATTGAACACTGAAGCTTTCTTT. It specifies CSAGGGLNTEAFF.